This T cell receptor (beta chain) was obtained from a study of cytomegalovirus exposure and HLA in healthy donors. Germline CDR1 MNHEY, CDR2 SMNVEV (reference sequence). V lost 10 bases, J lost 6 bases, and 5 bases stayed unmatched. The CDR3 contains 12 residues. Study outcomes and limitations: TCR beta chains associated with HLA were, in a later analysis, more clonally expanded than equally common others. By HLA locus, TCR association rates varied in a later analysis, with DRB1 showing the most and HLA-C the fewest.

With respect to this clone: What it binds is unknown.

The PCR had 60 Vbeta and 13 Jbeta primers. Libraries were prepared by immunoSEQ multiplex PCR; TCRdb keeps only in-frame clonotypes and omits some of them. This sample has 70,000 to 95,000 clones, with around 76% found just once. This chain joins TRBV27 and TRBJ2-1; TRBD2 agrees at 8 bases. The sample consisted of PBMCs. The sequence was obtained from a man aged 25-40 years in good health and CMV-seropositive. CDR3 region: CATRAGGNEQFF. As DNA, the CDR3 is TGTGCCACCCGTGCGGGGGGCAATGAGCAGTTCTTC.